This TCR beta chain was identified in a study of vaccination and CD4 T cells after COVID-19. Remarks on this clonotype: Its matching antigen is unknown.

The germline gives CDR1 LGHDT, CDR2 YNNKEL (reference sequence). The CDR3 runs to 15 residues. V dropped 3 bases and J dropped 2 bases, with 13 bases sitting between them. Described treatment: roughly 11-day PBMC culture with coronavirus spike peptide pools or control peptides (ViraFEST assay). Cultured CD4+ T cells had their DNA profiled by the Oncomine TCR Beta short-read assay. TCRdb redid the calling of the PCR reads with MiXCR, one entry per CDR3 protein. Here the sample spans under 15,000 distinct CDR3 sequences, about 28% being singletons. The material sequenced was cultured CD4+ T cells from blood. The chain has TRBV3-1 and TRBJ1-1, with D unresolved. The clonotype originates from a human donor with COVID-19. The CDR3 protein is CASSHAGRLNTEAFF. CDR3 coding DNA: TGTGCCAGCAGCCATGCCGGGAGATTAAACACTGAAGCTTTCTTT.